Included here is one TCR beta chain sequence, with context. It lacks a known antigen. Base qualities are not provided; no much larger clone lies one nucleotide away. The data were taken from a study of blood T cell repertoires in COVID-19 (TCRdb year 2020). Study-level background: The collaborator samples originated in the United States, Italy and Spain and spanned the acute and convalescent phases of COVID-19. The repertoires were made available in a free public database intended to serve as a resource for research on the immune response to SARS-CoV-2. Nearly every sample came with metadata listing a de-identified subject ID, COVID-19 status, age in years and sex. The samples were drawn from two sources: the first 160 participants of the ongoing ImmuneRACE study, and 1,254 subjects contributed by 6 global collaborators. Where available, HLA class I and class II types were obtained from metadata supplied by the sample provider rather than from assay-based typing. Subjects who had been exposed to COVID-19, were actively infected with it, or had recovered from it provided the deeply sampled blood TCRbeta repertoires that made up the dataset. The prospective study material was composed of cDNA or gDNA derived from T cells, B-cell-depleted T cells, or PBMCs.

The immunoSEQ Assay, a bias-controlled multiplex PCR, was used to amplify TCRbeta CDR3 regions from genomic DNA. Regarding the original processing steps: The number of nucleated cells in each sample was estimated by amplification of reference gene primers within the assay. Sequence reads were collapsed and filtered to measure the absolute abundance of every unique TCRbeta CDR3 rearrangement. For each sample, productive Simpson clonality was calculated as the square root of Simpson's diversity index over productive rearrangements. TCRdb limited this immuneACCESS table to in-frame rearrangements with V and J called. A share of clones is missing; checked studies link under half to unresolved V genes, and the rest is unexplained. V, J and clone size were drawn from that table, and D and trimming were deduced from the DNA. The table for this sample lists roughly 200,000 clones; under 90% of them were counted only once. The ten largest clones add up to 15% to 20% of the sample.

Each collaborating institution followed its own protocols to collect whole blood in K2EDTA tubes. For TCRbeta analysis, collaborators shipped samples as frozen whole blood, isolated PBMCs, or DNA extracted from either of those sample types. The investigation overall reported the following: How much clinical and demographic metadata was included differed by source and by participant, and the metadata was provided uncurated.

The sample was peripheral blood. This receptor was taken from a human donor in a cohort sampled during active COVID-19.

At the DNA level, the sequence is TGCGCCAGCAGCTTGGCGGGGGATCAGCCCCAGCATTTT. It codes for CASSLAGDQPQHF. The sequence is built from TRBV5-1 and TRBJ1-5; a tentative D call is TRBD1 (5 bases match). The V and J ends are trimmed by 0 bases and 5 bases, leaving 6 bases between them. The CDR3 measures 13 amino acids from cysteine to phenylalanine. This entry keeps only the CDR3 DNA: 39 bases, framed from base 1. The germline V gene provides CDR1 SGHRS and CDR2 YFSETQ.